Each of the 8 T cell receptor beta chains below was sequenced from the same sample in a study of beta chain features in type 1 diabetes. Study results and caveats: Shortening that was moderate but significant affected the TCRB CDR3s of Type 1 diabetes patients in all four CD4+ subsets.

No antigen has been assigned to these receptors. Sequenced material consisted of expressed TCRB transcripts (all of the isolated RNA was reverse transcribed). The repertoire was sequenced with immunoSEQ multiplex PCR; TCRdb's copy has only in-frame clones and lacks some. Altogether 130,000 or so clones are present, 17% being singletons, with the ten largest covering 2.6%. Sequencing was carried out using central memory CD4+ T cells from blood. The receptors stem from a man between 18 and 29 years old with type 1 diabetes.

The chain is built from TRBV28 and TRBJ1-2; no reliable D call. CDR1 and CDR2 from the germline V gene are MDHEN and SYDVKM. There are 13 residues in the CDR3. The V end lost 5 bases, the J end lost 2 bases, and 9 bases lay between the germline ends. The CDR3 loop is CASSLQRNYGYTF. The CDR3 bases are TGTGCCAGCAGTCTCCAGCGAAACTATGGCTACACCTTC.

This clone was seen a handful of times. Here the CDR3 reads CASSEMPAGGDYEQYF. The DNA of the CDR3 is TGTGCCAGCAGTGAAATGCCGGCCGGGGGAGACTACGAGCAGTACTTC. The chain uses TRBV6-1 and TRBJ2-7, with TRBD2 as a possible D gene (6 bases). The CDR3 runs 16 residues. The germline CDR1 and CDR2 sequences are MNHNS and SASEGT. Between the trimmed V and J ends, which lost 2 bases and 3 bases, there was a span of 17 bases.

The J gene is TRBJ2-6, the V gene TRBV28; the D gene is possibly TRBD1 (5 bases). Germline loops: CDR1 MDHEN, CDR2 SYDVKM. V was pared by 5 bases and J by 3 bases, with 11 bases between. The CDR3 is made up of 15 amino acids. The CDR3 sequence: CASSAQGFGANVLTF. CDR3 coding DNA: TGTGCCAGCAGTGCCCAGGGTTTTGGGGCCAACGTCCTGACTTTC.

Many counts were recorded for this clone. V is TRBV5-1 and J is TRBJ1-2, with TRBD1 as a possible D gene (6 bases). The V end lost 4 bases, the J end lost 4 bases, and 14 bases lay between the germline ends. Germline CDR1 SGHRS, CDR2 YFSETQ. This CDR3 is built from 14 residues. The CDR3 sequence is CASSPTEGGYGYTF. In DNA, the CDR3 is TGCGCCAGCAGCCCAACGGAGGGGGGCTATGGCTACACCTTC.

This sequence joins TRBV7-9 and TRBJ2-4; 8 nucleotides agree with TRBD1. With V trimmed by 5 bases and J by 0 bases, 6 bases remained unmatched. CDR1 SEHNR and CDR2 FQNEAQ come from the germline V gene (reference sequence). The CDR3 extends over 16 amino acids. The DNA of the CDR3 is TGTGCCAGCAGCACCGGACAGGGACTAGCCAAAAACATTCAGTACTTC. Translated, it gives CASSTGQGLAKNIQYF.

This chain links TRBV7-2 with TRBJ2-7, with D possibly called TRBD1 or TRBD2 (5 bases each). The CDR3 contains 14 residues. Germline values: CDR1 SGHTA, CDR2 FQGNSA. V was trimmed by 5 bases and J by 6 bases, leaving 17 bases between them. CDR3 DNA: TGTGCCAGCAGCACGACCGGGACCTACGGCGAGCAGTACTTC. It is translated as CASSTTGTYGEQYF.

This clone has a handful of counts. The genes are TRBV28 and TRBJ2-1; 10 bases are shared with TRBD2. The germline gives CDR1 MDHEN, CDR2 SYDVKM. J gave up 4 bases and V 3 bases, and 3 bases lay outside the gene matches. The CDR3 contains 15 residues. The CDR3 bases are TGTGCCAGCAGTTTTTCTAGCGGGAGTTACAATGAGCAGTTCTTC. Protein product: CASSFSSGSYNEQFF.

The rearrangement uses TRBV2 and TRBJ2-1, with 9 nucleotides matching TRBD2. CDR3 length: 14 residues. Trimming cost V 3 bases and J 4 bases; bases outside gene matches: 1. CDR1 and CDR2 (germline): SNHLY, FYNNEI. In DNA form, the CDR3 reads TGTGCCAGCAGTGACCTAGCGGGATACAATGAGCAGTTCTTC. Its translation: CASSDLAGYNEQFF.